Listed here are 27 T cell receptor beta chains from one sample, sequenced in a study of T cell clonality in common variable immunodeficiency. TCRdb keeps only in-frame clones here, not all; method: immunoSEQ multiplex PCR. The sample is made up of tens of thousands of clones, none counted only once. Sequenced material: peripheral blood mononuclear cells. Receptor source: a person between 18 and 75 years old in good health.

Ten or more counts support this clone. The CDR3 is cut off 3 residues early in the read; its end comes from the germline J gene. The chain carries TRBV5-4 and TRBJ2-3, with 7 bases lining up with TRBD1. V was pared by 6 bases and J by 4 bases, with 5 bases of the junction left unmatched. Germline V gene data show CDR1 as SGHNT and CDR2 as YYREEE (reference sequence). The CDR3 covers 13 residues. CDR3 region: CASKGQGADTQYF. The sequenced part of the CDR3 DNA is TGTGCCAGCAAGGGCCAGGGGGCAGATACG.

In regard to this clone: The read ends 3 residues before the CDR3 terminus; that terminus is restored from the germline J gene. This chain uses TRBV5-1 with TRBJ2-1, with TRBD1 matching 7 bases. The germline gives CDR1 SGHRS, CDR2 YFSETQ. J gave up 7 bases and V 3 bases, and 7 bases lay outside the gene matches. The CDR3 is 14 amino acids. The sequenced CDR3 bases are TGCGCCAGCAGCTCTACAGGGGTGGTGAATGAG. Protein product: CASSSTGVVNE. The full CDR3 sequence reads CASSSTGVVNEQFF.

This clone has a count of ten or more. The sequence runs out 3 residues before the end of the CDR3; the remainder is reconstructed from the germline J gene. The rearrangement uses TRBV12-3 or TRBV12-4 and TRBJ1-5, with D unresolved. This CDR3 comprises 12 residues. V gave up 8 bases and J gave up 0 bases, with 5 bases separating them. The CDR3 bases that were read are TGTGCCAGCGCAGATAGCAATCAGCCC. This gives the protein CASADSNQP. The whole CDR3 protein is CASADSNQPQHF.

This clone came up many times. The part of the CDR3 DNA that was read is TGTGCCAGTAGTAGGCCTCTCTCGGGGAACACTGAA. As protein: CASSRPLSGNTE. The entire CDR3 protein is CASSRPLSGNTEAFF. The chain couples TRBV19 to TRBJ1-1; D gene uncertain. The read terminates 3 residues before the CDR3 end, so the remaining end is supplied by the germline J gene. The CDR3 runs to 15 residues. Germline values: CDR1 LNHDA, CDR2 SQIVND (reference sequence). Trimming cost V 4 bases and J 1 base, with 13 bases left between them.

There are many counts of this clone. The DNA ends 3 residues before the CDR3 does, and the rest of the CDR3 is filled in from the germline J gene. This chain connects TRBV30 to TRBJ1-5; D is unclear. V was trimmed by 4 bases and J by 2 bases, leaving 6 bases between them. Germline CDR1 GTSNPN, CDR2 SVGIG (reference sequence). The CDR3 totals 12 residues. The DNA read from the CDR3 is TGTGCCTGGAACTCCGGCAATCAGCCC. It specifies CAWNSGNQP. The whole CDR3 protein is CAWNSGNQPQHF. Together with reference TRBV30 and TRBJ1-5, the CDR3 gives the full variable domain: SQTIHQWPATLVQPVGSPLSLECTVEGTSNPNLYWYRQAAGRGLQLLFYSVGIGQISSEVPQNLSASRPQDRQFILSSKKLLLSDSGFYLCAWNSGNQPQHFGDGTRLSIL.

This clone appeared many times. The DNA ends 3 residues before the CDR3 does, and the rest of the CDR3 is filled in from the germline J gene. The chain recombines TRBV4-1 with TRBJ2-1; 12 positions agree with TRBD2. This CDR3 spans 16 amino acids. Losses at the gene ends were 0 bases for V and 6 bases for J; bases not matched to a gene: 3. Germline CDR1 MGHRA, CDR2 YSYEKL. The sequenced part of the CDR3 DNA is TGCGCCAGCAGCCAAGAGGCTAGCGGGAGGGCCAATGAG. Residues: CASSQEASGRANE. The full CDR3 protein is CASSQEASGRANEQFF.

At least ten counts were recorded for this clone. The CDR3 goes on 3 residues after the read ends, and that part is filled in from the germline J gene. The chain couples TRBV2 to TRBJ1-1, with D unresolved. This CDR3 region has 14 residues. The V gene's germline CDR1 is SNHLY and CDR2 FYNNEI. V dropped 5 bases and J dropped 1 base, with 11 bases sitting between them. CDR3 bases read: TGTGCCAGCAGTAACACCCGGGGGAACACTGAA. Translating gives CASSNTRGNTE. The entire CDR3 protein is CASSNTRGNTEAFF.

This clone was recorded at least ten times. The read ends 3 residues before the CDR3 terminus; that terminus is restored from the germline J gene. This sequence joins TRBV6-1 and TRBJ2-1; D call uncertain. CDR1 MNHNS and CDR2 SASEGT come from the germline V gene. This CDR3 comprises 12 residues. The germline V and J ends were trimmed by 4 bases and 7 bases, with 8 bases remaining between them. The DNA read from the CDR3 is TGTGCCAGCAGTGCCGTCGCGAATGAG. Residues: CASSAVANE. The full CDR3 reads CASSAVANEQFF.

This clone was counted ten times or more. The sequence runs out 3 residues before the end of the CDR3; the remainder is reconstructed from the germline J gene. The V and J genes are TRBV28 and TRBJ2-1, with D perhaps matching TRBD2 (5 bases). Germline CDR1 is MDHEN and CDR2 is SYDVKM. The germline V and J ends were trimmed by 6 bases and 0 bases, with 12 bases remaining between them. This CDR3 spans 15 amino acids. The chain's CDR3 is CASSRSVSSYNEQFF. CDR3 bases read: TGTGCCAGCAGCCGTAGCGTAAGCTCCTACAATGAG.

This clone has ten or more counts. The read falls 3 residues short of the CDR3 end, and the missing part is taken from the germline J gene. This rearrangement joins TRBV5-1 to TRBJ2-1; possibly TRBD1 for D (5 bases). Germline CDR1 and CDR2: SGHRS and YFSETQ. The V and J ends lost 2 bases and 6 bases respectively, with 15 bases between them. The CDR3 has 15 residues. CDR3 protein: CASSFYPDSRNEQFF. Incomplete CDR3 DNA: TGCGCCAGCAGCTTTTACCCCGACAGCCGCAATGAG. The complete variable domain, with remaining parts taken from reference TRBV5-1 and TRBJ2-1, reads KAGVTQTPRYLIKTRGQQVTLSCSPISGHRSVSWYQQTPGQGLQFLFEYFSETQRNKGNFPGRFSGRQFSNSRSEMNVSTLELGDSALYLCASSFYPDSRNEQFFGPGTRLTVL.

This clone was detected ten times or more. The CDR3 end falls 3 residues outside the read, so it is completed with the germline J gene. The rearrangement uses TRBV6-2 or TRBV6-3 and TRBJ2-2, with TRBD2 matching 10 bases. This CDR3 spans 15 amino acids. The V gene's germline CDR1 is MNHEY and CDR2 SVGEGT. V gave up 6 bases and J gave up 6 bases; unmatched junction bases: 7. CDR3 protein: CASRPGLAFSGELFF. The CDR3 DNA, read in part, is TGTGCCAGCAGGCCGGGACTAGCGTTTTCCGGGGAG.

The table lists this clone with many counts. The read comes to an end 3 residues before the CDR3 does, leaving the germline J gene to fill in the end. J is TRBJ2-1 and V is TRBV19, with TRBD1 matching 8 bases. The ends lost 3 bases at V and 8 bases at J; junction bases unmatched: 9. The CDR3 is 15 residues long. Germline loops: CDR1 LNHDA, CDR2 SQIVND (reference sequence). The covered CDR3 bases are TGTGCCAGTAGTATCCGCGACAGGGGATTCGATGAG. This encodes CASSIRDRGFDE. The whole CDR3 reads CASSIRDRGFDEQFF.

In the case of this clone: The read comes to an end 3 residues before the CDR3 does, leaving the germline J gene to fill in the end. V gene TRBV30 combines with J gene TRBJ2-4, with TRBD1 matching 10 bases. Per germline, CDR1 GTSNPN and CDR2 SVGIG (reference sequence). The CDR3 extends over 16 amino acids. The sequenced CDR3 bases are TGTGCCTGCAGAGGAGCCTCCGGGACAGGGGTATATGGT. Translated: CACRGASGTGVYG. The complete CDR3 reads CACRGASGTGVYGQYF.

Points on this clone: One end of the junction is discordant with germline, which a read error may explain. This CDR3 reads CASSMSVYGQSNRPQHF. The sequenced part of the CDR3 DNA is TGTGCCAGTAGTATGAGTGTTTACGGACAGTCCAATCGGCCC. This chain links TRBV19 with TRBJ1-5; weak D call: TRBD1 (6 bases). The read gets to within 3 residues of the CDR3 end, and the germline J gene fills in the rest. The germline CDR1 and CDR2 sequences are LNHDA and SQIVND (reference sequence). The CDR3 spans 17 residues. The variable domain in full, completed from reference TRBV19 and TRBJ1-5, reads DGGITQSPKYLFRKEGQNVTLSCEQNLNHDAMYWYRQDPGQGLRLIYYSQIVNDFQKGDIAEGYSVSREKKESFPLTVTSAQKNPTAFYLCASSMSVYGQSNRPQHFGDGTRLSIL.

The table lists this clone with many counts. The CDR3 is cut off 3 residues early in the read; its end comes from the germline J gene. This chain connects TRBV5-1 to TRBJ1-1; no clear D. V was shortened by 6 bases and J by 0 bases, with 21 bases between the two germline ends. CDR3 length equals 17 residues. From germline, CDR1 is SGHRS and CDR2 YFSETQ. The CDR3 bases that were read are TGCGCCAGCAAAGATCCCAGTCCCTTTATCATGAACACTGAA. It translates to CASKDPSPFIMNTE. From start to end, the CDR3 is CASKDPSPFIMNTEAFF.

This clone counts as medium-sized. The read falls 3 residues short of the CDR3 end, and the missing part is taken from the germline J gene. This chain uses TRBV30 with TRBJ2-2; a possible D gene is TRBD2 (7 bases). V was clipped by 4 bases and J by 3 bases, with 15 bases between them. The CDR3 spans 15 residues. The germline gives CDR1 GTSNPN, CDR2 SVGIG (reference sequence). CDR3 DNA, as far as it was read: TGTGCCTGGAAAATGGCGGGGGCCCACACCGGGGAG. It codes for CAWKMAGAHTGE. The entire CDR3 protein is CAWKMAGAHTGELFF.

This clone was detected many times. The read ends 3 residues before the CDR3 terminus; that terminus is restored from the germline J gene. V is TRBV7-3 and J is TRBJ2-2; 9 bases agree with TRBD2. The CDR3 loop spans 16 amino acids. Germline CDR1 is SGHTA and CDR2 is FQGTGA. V gave up 5 bases and J gave up 3 bases; unmatched junction bases: 7. The part of the CDR3 DNA that was read is TGTGCCAGCAGCCGAGGGACTAGCTTTTACACCGGGGAG. This sequence encodes CASSRGTSFYTGE. The full-length CDR3 reads as CASSRGTSFYTGELFF.

This clone has ten or more counts. One base away lies a much larger clone, so this may be a sequencing read error. The sequence runs out 3 residues before the end of the CDR3; the remainder is reconstructed from the germline J gene. The sample contains more than one DNA sequence encoding this CDR3. V and J are TRBV5-1 and TRBJ1-1; possibly TRBD1 for D (6 bases). The germline V gene has CDR1 SGHRS and CDR2 YFSETQ. This CDR3 spans 15 amino acids. The DNA read from the CDR3 is TGCGCCAGCAGCTTGGCGGGGCAGGGGAACGCGGGA. It yields the protein CASSLAGQGNAG. The CDR3 as a whole reads CASSLAGQGNAGAFF.

There are many counts of this clone. From the germline J gene comes the end of the CDR3, since the read stops 3 residues before it. The chain combines TRBV29-1 with TRBJ2-2; D perhaps matches TRBD1 (5 bases). Between the trimmed V and J ends, which lost 6 bases and 1 base, there was a span of 6 bases. Germline V gene sequence: CDR1 SQVTM, CDR2 ANQGSEA. The CDR3 extends over 12 amino acids. Here the CDR3 reads CSVTGNTGELFF. Incomplete CDR3 DNA: TGCAGCGTAACAGGGAACACCGGGGAG.

Ten or more counts support this clone. The read stops 3 residues short of the end of the CDR3; the missing end is completed from the germline J gene. The rearrangement links TRBV5-5 to TRBJ2-1, with 9 positions matching TRBD2. The CDR3 has 15 residues. The V and J ends lost 4 bases and 6 bases, in that order; junction bases with no gene match: 8. CDR1 and CDR2 (germline): SGHKS, YYEKEE (reference sequence). Partial CDR3 DNA: TGTGCCAGCAGCACCGGACTAGCGCTTGGCAATGAG. This encodes CASSTGLALGNE. In full, the CDR3 is CASSTGLALGNEQFF.

In its sample, this clone was seen many times. The read comes to an end 3 residues before the CDR3 does, leaving the germline J gene to fill in the end. This rearrangement joins TRBV7-9 to TRBJ1-2, with a tentative D call TRBD1 (5 bases). Germline V gene data show CDR1 as SEHNR and CDR2 as FQNEAQ (reference sequence). CDR3 size: 13 residues. CDR3 bases read: TGTGCCAGCAGCTTAGGAACAGGACCACGC. It codes for CASSLGTGPR. The full-length CDR3 reads as CASSLGTGPRYTF.

This clone was counted at least ten times. The CDR3 end falls 3 residues outside the read, so it is completed with the germline J gene. The chain is built from TRBV5-1 and TRBJ2-3; no clear D. This CDR3 contains 14 residues. Per the germline V gene, CDR1 is SGHRS and CDR2 is YFSETQ. V was trimmed by 0 bases and J by 2 bases, leaving 7 bases between them. The CDR3 sequence is CASSLERFTDTQYF. Incomplete CDR3 DNA: TGCGCCAGCAGCTTGGAACGGTTCACAGATACG.

This clone appeared many times. The read terminates 3 residues ahead of where the CDR3 ends, so the germline J gene completes it. The V gene is TRBV5-1, the J gene TRBJ2-4, with 8 bases matching TRBD2. Germline-derived CDR1 and CDR2 are SGHRS and YFSETQ. The CDR3 runs 13 residues. V dropped 3 bases and J dropped 9; count of bases not matched to a gene: 5. The sequenced part of the CDR3 DNA is TGCGCCAGCAGCTCGACTAGCGTGGGCATT. This sequence encodes CASSSTSVGI. The entire CDR3 reads CASSSTSVGIQYF.

In its sample, this clone was seen many times. Read coverage stops 3 residues before the CDR3 terminus; the germline J gene supplies the remainder. This chain uses TRBV12-3 or TRBV12-4 with TRBJ2-7; D is unclear. CDR3 length: 11 amino acids. V was trimmed by 6 bases and J by 6 bases, leaving 9 bases between them. The part of the CDR3 DNA that was read is TGTGCCAGCAGGATAGGGCCCGAG. It codes for CASRIGPE. The complete CDR3 sequence is CASRIGPEQYF.

There are many counts of this clone. The read halts 3 residues ahead of the CDR3 end, with the missing end drawn from the germline J gene. The V call is TRBV29-1, the J call TRBJ2-7; 8 positions agree with TRBD1. Unmatched junction bases numbered 7, after V lost 6 bases and J lost 3 bases. This CDR3 has 13 residues. The germline V gene has CDR1 SQVTM and CDR2 ANQGSEA. The CDR3 protein is CSVVGDRGYEQYF. Incomplete CDR3 DNA: TGCAGCGTCGTGGGAGACAGGGGCTACGAG.

This clone occurred many times. The read ends 3 residues early relative to the CDR3; the germline J gene fills the gap. V gene TRBV5-1 combines with J gene TRBJ2-2; 7 nucleotides align to TRBD1. This CDR3 is built from 15 residues. The V segment lost 4 bases and the J segment 6 bases; nucleotides outside the gene matches: 9. In germline, CDR1 is SGHRS, CDR2 YFSETQ. CDR3 residues: CASSPPTGMAGELFF. Partial CDR3 DNA: TGCGCCAGCAGCCCCCCGACAGGGATGGCCGGGGAG.

In its sample, this clone was seen many times. The read ends 3 residues early relative to the CDR3; the germline J gene fills the gap. The V call is TRBV5-4, the J call TRBJ2-7; 8 positions match TRBD2. The V and J ends lost 0 bases and 0 bases, in that order; junction bases with no gene match: 2. The CDR3 consists of 15 residues. Germline CDR1 SGHNT, CDR2 YYREEE (reference sequence). The sequenced part of the CDR3 DNA is TGTGCCAGCAGCTTGGCGGGGGGGCCCTCCTACGAG. Translating it yields CASSLAGGPSYE. The full CDR3 reads CASSLAGGPSYEQYF.